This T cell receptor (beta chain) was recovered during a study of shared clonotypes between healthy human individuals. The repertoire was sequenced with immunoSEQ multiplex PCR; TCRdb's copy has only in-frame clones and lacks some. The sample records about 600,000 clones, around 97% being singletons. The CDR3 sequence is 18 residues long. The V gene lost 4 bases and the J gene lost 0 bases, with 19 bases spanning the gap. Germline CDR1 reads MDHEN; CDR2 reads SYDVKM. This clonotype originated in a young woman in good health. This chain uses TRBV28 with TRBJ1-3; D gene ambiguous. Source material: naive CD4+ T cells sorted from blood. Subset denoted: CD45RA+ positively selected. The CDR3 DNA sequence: TGTGCCAGCAGTTATATTTCAGCCGAGCGAGCCTCTGGAAACACCATATATTTT. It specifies CASSYISAERASGNTIYF.